A single T cell receptor beta chain is shown here with its context. No antigen is known for it. This sample stems from a study of high-grade serous ovarian cancer treatment subgroups. Across the whole study: Mean per sample: around 14,000 reads, several thousand unique TCR beta rearrangements. Study-wide findings and caveats: Bulk tumor TCR sequencing gave no spatial information. Different patients shared almost no repertoire; same-patient tumors shared about 0.095 to 0.79. TCR relatedness rose with neoantigen level and trended with mutation load.

Trimming took 0 bases from V and 2 from J, leaving 8 bases between them. Germline CDR1 and CDR2: MGHRA and YSYEKL. This CDR3 spans 14 amino acids. Repertoires were generated with immunoSEQ multiplex PCR, while TCRdb's copy carries only in-frame clones and drops some. The table lists approximately 4,800 clones, roughly 80% of them singletons. Tumor samples were obtained before definitive surgery or chemotherapy. Sample: tumor tissue. The V gene is TRBV4-1, the J gene TRBJ2-7; a weak D match, TRBD2 (6 bases). The sequence came from a human donor with high-grade serous ovarian cancer. The CDR3 spells CASSQERGTYEQYF. CDR3 bases: TGCGCCAGCAGCCAAGAGCGGGGAACCTACGAGCAGTACTTC.